This TCR beta chain was documented in a study of blood T cells in healthy people across ages. The wider study: Through template switching, about one barcoded beta molecule was captured per two T cells, as measured in model experiments.

This clonotype occurred a few times. Its antigen is still unknown. Overall study findings and caveats: Estimates of diversity drawn from one million T cells were considered underestimates. There was a strong correlation between TCR beta diversity and naive T cell percentage.

V lost 5 bases and J lost 3, with 11 bases in between. Germline V gene lookup returns CDR1 MNHNY and CDR2 SVGAGI (reference sequence). The CDR3 has 13 residues. For the second PCR, which ran for about 6 to 11 cycles, a sample-barcoded 5' primer and a J-beta primer mix were used. MiXCR was run by TCRdb on the 5' RACE reads, yielding one entry per CDR3 protein. The table shows 800,000 or so distinct CDR3 sequences, with 20% to 30% occurring only once. Another study also made use of these data, one on T cells of mothers and their children. Per that paper: cDNA synthesis used all extracted RNA, about 1.6 ug per 15 ul.

J is TRBJ2-7 and V is TRBV6-6; perhaps TRBD1 as D (6 bases). Sequenced sample: blood. The TCR originated in a boy between 10 and 17 years old in good health. The CDR3 region is CASSIQDSYEQYF. DNA of the CDR3: TGTGCCAGCAGTATACAGGACAGCTACGAGCAGTACTTC.